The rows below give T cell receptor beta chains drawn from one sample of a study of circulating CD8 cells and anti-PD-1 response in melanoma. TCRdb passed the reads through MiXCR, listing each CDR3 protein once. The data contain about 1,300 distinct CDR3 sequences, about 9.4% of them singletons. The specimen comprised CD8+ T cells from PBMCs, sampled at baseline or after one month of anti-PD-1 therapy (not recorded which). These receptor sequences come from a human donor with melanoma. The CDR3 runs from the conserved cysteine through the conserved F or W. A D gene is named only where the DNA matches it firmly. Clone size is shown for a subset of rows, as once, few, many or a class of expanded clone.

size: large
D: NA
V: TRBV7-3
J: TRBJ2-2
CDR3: CASSFGLGTGELFF
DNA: TGTGCCAGCAGCTTCGGCCTAGGGACCGGGGAGCTGTTTTTT

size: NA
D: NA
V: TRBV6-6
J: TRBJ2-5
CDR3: CASGDGETQYF
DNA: TGTGCCAGCGGGGACGGAGAGACCCAGTACTTC

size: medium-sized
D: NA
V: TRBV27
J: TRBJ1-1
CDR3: CASSLSLGSRTVAFF
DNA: TGTGCCAGCAGTTTATCTCTGGGGAGTAGGACGGTGGCTTTCTTT

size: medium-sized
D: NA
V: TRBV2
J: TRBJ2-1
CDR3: CASSLSVDSYNEQFF
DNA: TGTGCCAGCAGTCTTAGCGTAGACTCCTACAATGAGCAGTTCTTC

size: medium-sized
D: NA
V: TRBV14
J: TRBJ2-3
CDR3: CASSQSGRYRTSSTDTQYF
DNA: TGTGCCAGCAGCCAATCGGGACGGTATCGGACATCTAGCACAGATACGCAGTATTTT

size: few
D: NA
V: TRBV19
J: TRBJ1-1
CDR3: CASSIMLNTEAFF
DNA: TGTGCCAGTAGTATAATGTTGAACACTGAAGCTTTCTTT

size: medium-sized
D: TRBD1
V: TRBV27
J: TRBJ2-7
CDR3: CASSSPFGRGTYEQYF
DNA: TGTGCCAGCAGTTCCCCATTCGGCAGGGGGACCTACGAGCAGTACTTC

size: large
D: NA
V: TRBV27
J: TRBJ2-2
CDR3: CASSATSTGELFF
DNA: TGTGCCAGCAGTGCGACATCTACTGGGGAGCTGTTTTTT

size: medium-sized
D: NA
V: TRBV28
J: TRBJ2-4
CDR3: CASTLSGALQNIQYF
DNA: TGTGCCAGCACCTTATCCGGCGCGTTACAAAACATTCAGTACTTC

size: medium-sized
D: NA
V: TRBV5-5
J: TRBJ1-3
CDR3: CASKPGAGSSGNTIYF
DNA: TGTGCCAGCAAGCCCGGGGCCGGGAGCTCTGGAAACACCATATATTTT

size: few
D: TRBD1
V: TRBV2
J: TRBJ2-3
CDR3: CASPGQGLTDTQYF
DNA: TGTGCCAGCCCGGGACAGGGACTGACAGATACGCAGTATTTT

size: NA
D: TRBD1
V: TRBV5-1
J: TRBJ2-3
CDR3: CASSLDRGADTQYF
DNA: TGCGCCAGCAGCTTGGACAGGGGGGCAGATACGCAGTATTTT

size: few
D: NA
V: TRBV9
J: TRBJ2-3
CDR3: CASSVDAADGYADMQYF
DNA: TGTGCCAGCAGCGTAGATGCGGCCGATGGATACGCAGATATGCAGTATTTT

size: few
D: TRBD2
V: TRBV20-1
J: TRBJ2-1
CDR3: CSARGREKRGYNEQFF
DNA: TGCAGTGCTAGGGGGAGGGAGAAGAGGGGATACAATGAGCAGTTCTTC

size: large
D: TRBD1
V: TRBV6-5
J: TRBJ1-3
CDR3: CASGTAGNTIYF
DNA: TGTGCCAGCGGGACAGCTGGAAACACCATATATTTT

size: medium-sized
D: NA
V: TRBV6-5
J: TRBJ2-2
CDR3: CASSYSLPVTANTGELFF
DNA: TGTGCCAGCAGTTACTCCCTGCCGGTGACAGCAAACACCGGGGAGCTGTTTTTT

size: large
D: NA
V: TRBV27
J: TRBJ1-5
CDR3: CASSATQGSNQPQHF
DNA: TGTGCCAGCAGTGCCACACAGGGTTCCAATCAGCCCCAGCATTTT

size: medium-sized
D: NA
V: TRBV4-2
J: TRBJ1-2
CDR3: CASSQEILGGYGYTF
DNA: TGTGCCAGCAGCCAAGAGATCTTAGGAGGGTATGGCTACACCTTC

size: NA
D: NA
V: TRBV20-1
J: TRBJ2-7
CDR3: CSARDIRDNSYEQYF
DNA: TGCAGTGCTAGGGACATCCGGGACAACTCCTACGAGCAGTACTTC

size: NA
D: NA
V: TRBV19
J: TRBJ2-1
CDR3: CASSIALTDNEQFF
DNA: TGTGCCAGTAGTATAGCGTTGACCGACAATGAGCAGTTCTTC

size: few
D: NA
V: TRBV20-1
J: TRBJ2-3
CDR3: CSARDLGLLTDTQYF
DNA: TGCAGTGCTAGAGATCTGGGACTCCTCACAGATACGCAGTATTTT

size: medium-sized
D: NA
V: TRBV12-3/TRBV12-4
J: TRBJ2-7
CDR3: CASSPTGTYEQYF
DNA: TGTGCCAGCAGTCCCACTGGCACCTACGAGCAGTACTTC

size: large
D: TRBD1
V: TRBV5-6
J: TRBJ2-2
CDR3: CASSFGTGSTGELFF
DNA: TGTGCCAGCAGCTTCGGGACAGGGTCCACCGGGGAGCTGTTTTTT

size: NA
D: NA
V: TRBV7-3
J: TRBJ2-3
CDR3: CASSPVGLAGTDTQYF
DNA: TGTGCCAGCAGCCCCGTGGGGTTAGCCGGCACAGATACGCAGTATTTT

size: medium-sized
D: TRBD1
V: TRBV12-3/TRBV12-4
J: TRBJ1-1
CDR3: CASTPGTGSLRTEAFF
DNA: TGTGCCAGCACCCCCGGGACAGGGAGTTTAAGGACTGAAGCTTTCTTT

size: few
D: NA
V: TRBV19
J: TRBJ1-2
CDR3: CASKEGNYGYTF
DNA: TGTGCCAGTAAGGAGGGAAACTATGGCTACACCTTC

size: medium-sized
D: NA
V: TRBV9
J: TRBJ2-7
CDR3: CASSPGTVDYEQYF
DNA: TGTGCCAGCAGCCCCGGGACGGTCGATTACGAGCAGTACTTC

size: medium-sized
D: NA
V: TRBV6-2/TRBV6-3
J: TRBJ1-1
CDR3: CASSSPTGTPDTEAFF
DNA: TGTGCCAGCAGTTCCCCCACCGGGACACCAGACACTGAAGCTTTCTTT

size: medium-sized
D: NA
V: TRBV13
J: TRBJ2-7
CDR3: CASSWRGTGGEQYF
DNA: TGTGCCAGCAGCTGGAGGGGCACCGGGGGCGAGCAGTACTTC

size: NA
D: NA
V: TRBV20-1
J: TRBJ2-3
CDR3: CSADDLARSTDTQYF
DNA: TGCAGTGCTGACGACCTAGCGAGAAGCACAGATACGCAGTATTTT

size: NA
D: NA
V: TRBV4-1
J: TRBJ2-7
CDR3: CASSLFVGGVNEQYF
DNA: TGCGCCAGCAGCCTTTTCGTGGGGGGAGTCAACGAGCAGTACTTC

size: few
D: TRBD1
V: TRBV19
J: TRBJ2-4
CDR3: CASSFHLPGQGWNIQYF
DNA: TGTGCCAGTAGTTTTCATCTCCCAGGACAGGGGTGGAACATTCAGTACTTC

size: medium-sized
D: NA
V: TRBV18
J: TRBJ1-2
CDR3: CASSPLKQIYGYTF
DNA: TGTGCCAGCTCACCACTTAAGCAAATCTATGGCTACACCTTC

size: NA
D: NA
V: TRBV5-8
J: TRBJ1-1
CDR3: CASSLQGTEAFF
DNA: TGTGCCAGCAGCCTGCAGGGAACTGAAGCTTTCTTT

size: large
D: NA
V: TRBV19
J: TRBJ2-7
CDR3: CASSFGASYEQYF
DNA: TGTGCCAGTAGTTTCGGGGCCTCCTACGAGCAGTACTTC

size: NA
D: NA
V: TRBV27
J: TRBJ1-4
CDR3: CASRATSGGWRDATNEKLFF
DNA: TGTGCCAGCAGAGCTACCTCAGGAGGATGGAGGGATGCAACTAATGAAAAACTGTTTTTT

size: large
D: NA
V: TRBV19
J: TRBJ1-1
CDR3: CASSIWGQPEAFF
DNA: TGTGCCAGTAGTATTTGGGGACAACCTGAAGCTTTCTTT

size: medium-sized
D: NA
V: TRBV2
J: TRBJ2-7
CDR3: CASKQGLREQYF
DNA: TGTGCCAGCAAACAGGGTCTACGGGAGCAGTACTTC

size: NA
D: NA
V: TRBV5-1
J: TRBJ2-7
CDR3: CASSLQGLEQYF
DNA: TGCGCCAGCAGCTTGCAGGGTTTAGAGCAGTACTTC

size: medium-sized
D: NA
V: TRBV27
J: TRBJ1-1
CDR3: CASSLGPDTEAFF
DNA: TGTGCCAGCAGTCTCGGACCTGACACTGAAGCTTTCTTT

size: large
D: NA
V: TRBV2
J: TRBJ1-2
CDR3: CASRQGFNYGYTF
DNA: TGTGCCAGCAGACAGGGTTTTAACTATGGCTACACCTTC

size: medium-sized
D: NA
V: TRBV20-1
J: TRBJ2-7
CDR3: CSARAASSGSSYEQYF
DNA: TGCAGTGCTAGAGCCGCCTCGTCGGGGAGCTCCTACGAGCAGTACTTC

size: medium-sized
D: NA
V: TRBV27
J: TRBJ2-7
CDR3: CASSFGGGSEQYF
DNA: TGTGCCAGCAGTTTTGGAGGGGGAAGCGAGCAGTACTTC

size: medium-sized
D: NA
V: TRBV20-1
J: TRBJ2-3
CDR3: CSARDPPEGTQYF
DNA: TGCAGTGCTAGAGACCCCCCCGAGGGTACGCAGTATTTT

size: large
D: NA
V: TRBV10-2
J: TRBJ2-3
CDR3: CASKGGATDTQYF
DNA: TGCGCCAGCAAGGGGGGGGCCACAGATACGCAGTATTTT

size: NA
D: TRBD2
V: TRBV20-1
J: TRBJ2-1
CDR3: CSAKPPPPGGNEQFF
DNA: TGCAGTGCTAAACCACCCCCCCCGGGGGGGAATGAGCAGTTCTTC

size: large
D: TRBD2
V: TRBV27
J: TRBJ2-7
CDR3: CASSSVREGRANEQYF
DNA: TGTGCCAGCAGTTCAGTAAGGGAGGGGAGAGCAAACGAGCAGTACTTC